The rows below give T cell receptor beta chains drawn from one sample of a study of radiotherapy plus CTLA-4 blockade in lung cancer. The method was immunoSEQ multiplex PCR; TCRdb's version includes in-frame clones alone and lacks a portion of them. Of tens of thousands of clones listed, 65% to 80% were seen once; the top ten hold about 2.9%. Here the sequenced sample was peripheral blood, taken from a patient treated with radiotherapy plus ipilimumab. The receptor source for this set is a human donor with non-small cell lung cancer who had a partial response to radiotherapy plus ipilimumab. Both conserved end residues are part of each CDR3. The D gene is left open where the match is weak. Size values are once, few and many counts, or a class for expanded clones, and some rows have none.

TGTGCCAGTAGTTGGGGGGGCGTAGATACGCAGTATTTT	CASSWGGVDTQYF	NA	TRBJ2-3	NA	TRBV25-1
TGTGCCAGCAGTGTCGGACTCATGGGCAATCAGCCCCAGCATTTT	CASSVGLMGNQPQHF	NA	TRBJ1-5	NA	TRBV6-5
TGTGCCAGCAGCTTAGAACCGCCAGGGTCCGGAAACACCATATATTTT	CASSLEPPGSGNTIYF	NA	TRBJ1-3	NA	TRBV7-2
TGCGCCAGCAGCTCTGGGGACAGGGAGGGGTACACTGAAGCTTTCTTT	CASSSGDREGYTEAFF	NA	TRBJ1-1	TRBD1	TRBV5-1
TGCGCCAGCAGCTTGGGGGACAGGTACGAGCAGTACTTC	CASSLGDRYEQYF	NA	TRBJ2-7	TRBD1	TRBV5-1
TGTGCCATCAGTGAGTCGTCGAGGTACACCGGGGAGCTGTTTTTT	CAISESSRYTGELFF	few	TRBJ2-2	NA	TRBV10-3
TGTGCCAGCAGCTTAGCCCAGGGTCCTTCCTACGAGCAGTACTTC	CASSLAQGPSYEQYF	NA	TRBJ2-7	NA	TRBV7-8
TGTGCCAGCAGTTCCACAGGTTTTGTAGAGACCCAGTACTTC	CASSSTGFVETQYF	once	TRBJ2-5	NA	TRBV27
TGTGCCAGCAGCTTTCCCAGCGGGGGGGGCACAGATACGCAGTATTTT	CASSFPSGGGTDTQYF	NA	TRBJ2-3	TRBD2	TRBV11-2
TGTGCCAGCAGCTTAGAGGAGATGAACACTGAAGCTTTCTTT	CASSLEEMNTEAFF	few	TRBJ1-1	NA	TRBV5-6
TGTGCCAGCAGCGTAGGGCTAGCGGGGGGTCGGACAGATACGCAGTATTTT	CASSVGLAGGRTDTQYF	NA	TRBJ2-3	TRBD2	TRBV9
TGTGCCAGCAGTCATCTACAGGGGGTAAAACTGTTTTTT	CASSHLQGVKLFF	NA	TRBJ1-4	TRBD1	TRBV27
TGTGCCAGCAGCTCCTACCTACGGGACAACAATGAGCAGTTCTTC	CASSSYLRDNNEQFF	NA	TRBJ2-1	NA	TRBV7-9
TGTGCCAGCAGCTTGCGCGGCGCGAGGCGGGGGTACCAAGAGACCCAGTACTTC	CASSLRGARRGYQETQYF	NA	TRBJ2-5	TRBD2	TRBV7-2
TGTGCCAGCAGTCCGGACAGCTACGAGCAGTTCTTC	CASSPDSYEQFF	few	TRBJ2-1	NA	TRBV5-8
TGTGCCAGCAGTGGGCCGACAGGACTCAGAGAAAAACTGTTTTTT	CASSGPTGLREKLFF	NA	TRBJ1-4	NA	TRBV2
TGTGCCAGTAGCGATTACTATAGCAATCAGCCCCAGCATTTT	CASSDYYSNQPQHF	NA	TRBJ1-5	NA	TRBV19
TGTGCCAGCTCACCCGGTTGGGTAGCGGGGATTTGGAGCTCCTACAATGAGCAGTTCTTC	CASSPGWVAGIWSSYNEQFF	once	TRBJ2-1	TRBD2	TRBV18
TGCGCCAGCAGCCCAGGACTAGCGGGGTTGAACACCGGGGAGCTGTTTTTT	CASSPGLAGLNTGELFF	few	TRBJ2-2	TRBD2	TRBV5-1
TGTGCCAGCAGCTCCCGGACAGGGTGGGCTGGCTACACCTTC	CASSSRTGWAGYTF	NA	TRBJ1-2	TRBD1	TRBV6-5
TGTGCCACCAGCAGAGATCCCGGGACAGGGTACGAGCAGTACTTC	CATSRDPGTGYEQYF	NA	TRBJ2-7	TRBD1	TRBV15
TGTGCCAGCAGCTTGGTTGGCGGGGGGAAAAGCTCCTACGAGCAGTACTTC	CASSLVGGGKSSYEQYF	few	TRBJ2-7	TRBD2	TRBV5-6
TGCGCCAGCAGCCAAGGAATTGGGGAGGAAAAACTGTTTTTT	CASSQGIGEEKLFF	NA	TRBJ1-4	NA	TRBV4-1
TGTGCCAGTAGTATGCGGGGCGGCTACACCTTC	CASSMRGGYTF	NA	TRBJ1-2	NA	TRBV19
TGTGCCAGCAGTGACGGGGGGGCTGCCTACGAGCAGTACTTC	CASSDGGAAYEQYF	NA	TRBJ2-7	TRBD2	TRBV2
TGTGCCAGCAGCCTCGGAGGGGAGGGGGGAAACTATGGCTACACCTTC	CASSLGGEGGNYGYTF	NA	TRBJ1-2	NA	TRBV9
TGTGCCAGCAGCTCCGGGACTAGCGGGGCGGCCTACGAGCAGTACTTC	CASSSGTSGAAYEQYF	NA	TRBJ2-7	TRBD2	TRBV7-8
TGCAGCGTTGAAGATCCAGAGGGTATTGAAAAACTGTTTTTT	CSVEDPEGIEKLFF	NA	TRBJ1-4	NA	TRBV29-1
TGTGCCAGCAGTGACTCGTCCGGGGGGGGTAGTGGCTACACCTTC	CASSDSSGGGSGYTF	once	TRBJ1-2	NA	TRBV6-4
TGTGCCAGCAGTGCAGACAGGATATCCTACGAGCAGTACTTC	CASSADRISYEQYF	NA	TRBJ2-7	NA	TRBV6-1
TGCAGCGTTGACGACTCGGGAATTGAAGCTTTCTTT	CSVDDSGIEAFF	few	TRBJ1-1	NA	TRBV29-1
TGTGCCAGCAGCGCACTAGCGGGGGGGCTCTCAGATACGCAGTATTTT	CASSALAGGLSDTQYF	few	TRBJ2-3	TRBD2	TRBV7-9
TGTGCCAGCAGTTTGCAGGGGAGTTTGAGCTACACCTTC	CASSLQGSLSYTF	few	TRBJ1-2	NA	TRBV27
TGTGCCAGCAGGTGGGCAGGGTCTAACTATGGCTACACCTTC	CASRWAGSNYGYTF	NA	TRBJ1-2	NA	TRBV27
TGTGCCAGCAGCCCCGGGAGGAACTATGGCTACACCTTC	CASSPGRNYGYTF	NA	TRBJ1-2	NA	TRBV9
TGTGCCAGTAGTATAGGCGGGACAGGAGGGGATGAGCAGTTCTTC	CASSIGGTGGDEQFF	NA	TRBJ2-1	TRBD1	TRBV19
TGTGCCAGCAGTTCACTAGCGGGGGCTGCCTACGAGCAGTACTTC	CASSSLAGAAYEQYF	NA	TRBJ2-7	TRBD2	TRBV28
TGTGCCAGTAGTCGGGGCTCTGGGGCCAACGTCCTGACTTTC	CASSRGSGANVLTF	NA	TRBJ2-6	NA	TRBV19
TGTGCCAGTAGTCCGAGAAGGGTTGACGGGGGGCAAGAGACCCAGTACTTC	CASSPRRVDGGQETQYF	NA	TRBJ2-5	TRBD2	TRBV19
TGTGCCAGCTCCCGGGACAGGGTGGGCAACGAGCAGTACTTC	CASSRDRVGNEQYF	NA	TRBJ2-7	TRBD1	TRBV18
TGTGCCAGCTCACCGGGCGGGAATCAGCCCCAGCATTTT	CASSPGGNQPQHF	NA	TRBJ1-5	NA	TRBV18
TGTGCCAGCAGCTTTTGGACAGGGAATGAGCAGTTCTTC	CASSFWTGNEQFF	NA	TRBJ2-1	TRBD1	TRBV5-6